Listed below are T cell receptor beta chains from one sample, sequenced in a study of metastatic and nonmetastatic thyroid tumors. TCRdb redid the clone calls on the PCR reads using MiXCR. The data contain approximately 82,000 clones, approximately 13% of them singletons. The sample taken for sequencing was tumor tissue. The receptors derive from a female donor with papillary thyroid cancer or a benign thyroid nodule (not recorded which). Some clones in this sample may be carry-over from other donors' samples. The CDR3 runs from the conserved cysteine through the conserved F or W. D genes are given only for firm matches. Clone size, where shown, is once, few, many, or a class for clones that have expanded.

abundance: many; d_gene: .; v_gene: TRBV6-2/TRBV6-3; j_gene: TRBJ1-2; len: 12; CDR3nt: TGTGCCAGCAGGGCAGGGTCGAGGGGCTACACCTTC; CDR3aa: CASRAGSRGYTF
abundance: few; d_gene: .; v_gene: TRBV14; j_gene: TRBJ2-5; len: 16; CDR3nt: TGTGCCAGCAGCCAAGTGAAAGGCAGCTTCCAAGAGACCCAGTACTTC; CDR3aa: CASSQVKGSFQETQYF
abundance: .; d_gene: .; v_gene: TRBV27; j_gene: TRBJ1-3; len: 15; CDR3nt: TGTGCCAGCAGTTTTAATCTTAAAACTGGAAACACCATATATTTT; CDR3aa: CASSFNLKTGNTIYF
abundance: many; d_gene: TRBD1; v_gene: TRBV11-2; j_gene: TRBJ1-6; len: 14; CDR3nt: TGTGCCAGCAGCTTGGGACAGAGTAATTCACCCCTCCACTTT; CDR3aa: CASSLGQSNSPLHF
abundance: many; d_gene: .; v_gene: TRBV3-1; j_gene: TRBJ1-3; len: 13; CDR3nt: TGTGCCACCGTGGATTACTCTGGAAACACCATATATTTT; CDR3aa: CATVDYSGNTIYF
abundance: many; d_gene: .; v_gene: TRBV20-1; j_gene: TRBJ2-6; len: 14; CDR3nt: TGCAGTGCTAGAGGGGGGTCAGGGGCCAACGTCCTGACTTTC; CDR3aa: CSARGGSGANVLTF
abundance: many; d_gene: TRBD2; v_gene: TRBV7-2; j_gene: TRBJ2-5; len: 16; CDR3nt: TGTGCCAGCAGCTTAGTTGGTCTAGCGGGTCAAGAGACCCAGTACTTC; CDR3aa: CASSLVGLAGQETQYF
abundance: many; d_gene: .; v_gene: TRBV12-3/TRBV12-4; j_gene: TRBJ1-1; len: 13; CDR3nt: TGTGCCAGCAGCCTTGGACAGAACACTGAAGCTTTCTTT; CDR3aa: CASSLGQNTEAFF
abundance: many; d_gene: TRBD1; v_gene: TRBV28; j_gene: TRBJ1-3; len: 15; CDR3nt: TGTGCCAGCAGATCACCAGGGGGCCCTGGAAACACCATATATTTT; CDR3aa: CASRSPGGPGNTIYF
abundance: many; d_gene: TRBD2; v_gene: TRBV2; j_gene: TRBJ2-2; len: 16; CDR3nt: TGTGCCAGCGGGAGGGATCGACTAGCCAACACCGGGGAGCTGTTTTTT; CDR3aa: CASGRDRLANTGELFF
abundance: .; d_gene: .; v_gene: TRBV20-1; j_gene: TRBJ1-4; len: 13; CDR3nt: TGCAGTGCTAGAGGTCAGGTGAATGAAAAACTGTTTTTT; CDR3aa: CSARGQVNEKLFF
abundance: many; d_gene: .; v_gene: TRBV12-3/TRBV12-4; j_gene: TRBJ1-2; len: 13; CDR3nt: TGTGCCAGCAGTTTTCGGCAGATCTATGGCTACACCTTC; CDR3aa: CASSFRQIYGYTF
abundance: many; d_gene: .; v_gene: TRBV12-3/TRBV12-4; j_gene: TRBJ2-3; len: 15; CDR3nt: TGTGCCAGCAGGGGAAGGACTGTTAGCACAGATACGCAGTATTTT; CDR3aa: CASRGRTVSTDTQYF
abundance: many; d_gene: TRBD1; v_gene: TRBV19; j_gene: TRBJ1-5; len: 15; CDR3nt: TGTGCCAGTAGTATTCGGACAGGGAGGGATCAGCCCCAGCATTTT; CDR3aa: CASSIRTGRDQPQHF
abundance: many; d_gene: .; v_gene: TRBV20-1; j_gene: TRBJ1-2; len: 12; CDR3nt: TGCAGTGCTAGCTCGGGGCCCTATGGCTACACCTTC; CDR3aa: CSASSGPYGYTF